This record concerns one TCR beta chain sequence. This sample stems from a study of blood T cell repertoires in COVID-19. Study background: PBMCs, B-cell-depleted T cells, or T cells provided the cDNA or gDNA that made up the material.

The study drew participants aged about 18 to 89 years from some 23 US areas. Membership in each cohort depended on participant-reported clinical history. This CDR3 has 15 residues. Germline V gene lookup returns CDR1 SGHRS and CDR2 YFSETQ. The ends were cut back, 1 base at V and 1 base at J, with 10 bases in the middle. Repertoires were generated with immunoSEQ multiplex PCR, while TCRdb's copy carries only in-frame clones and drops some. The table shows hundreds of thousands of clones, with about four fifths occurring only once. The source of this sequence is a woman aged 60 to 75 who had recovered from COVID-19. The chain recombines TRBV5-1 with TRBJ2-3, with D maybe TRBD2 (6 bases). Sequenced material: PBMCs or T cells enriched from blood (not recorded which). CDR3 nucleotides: TGCGCCAGCAGCTTGTTCGGCGGGGGCACAGATACGCAGTATTTT. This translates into CASSLFGGGTDTQYF. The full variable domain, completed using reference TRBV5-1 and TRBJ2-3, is KAGVTQTPRYLIKTRGQQVTLSCSPISGHRSVSWYQQTPGQGLQFLFEYFSETQRNKGNFPGRFSGRQFSNSRSEMNVSTLELGDSALYLCASSLFGGGTDTQYFGPGTRLTVL.